The 23 T cell receptor beta chains below were found in one sample sequenced in a study of blood T cell repertoires in COVID-19. Produced via immunoSEQ multiplex PCR; TCRdb's table is partial and in-frame only. Of roughly 80,000 clones detected, about 85% appear once; the ten largest clones hold about 9.6%. The sequenced sample consisted of peripheral blood. Receptors originate from a human donor in a cohort sampled during active COVID-19.

This clone was seen more than once but under ten times. This chain connects TRBV30 to TRBJ1-5; D is possibly TRBD1 (5 bases). The germline gives CDR1 GTSNPN, CDR2 SVGIG (reference sequence). This CDR3 contains 13 residues. V gave up 1 base and J gave up 10 bases, with 14 bases separating them. The CDR3 bases are TGTGCCTGGAGTGAACAAGACAGTGCACCCCAGCATTTT. This encodes CAWSEQDSAPQHF.

On this clone: Different DNA sequences within this sample yield the same CDR3. The chain links TRBV2 to TRBJ2-3; D perhaps matches TRBD1 (6 bases). V lost 6 bases and J 4 bases, leaving 8 bases between the germline ends. The CDR3 spans 12 residues. Germline V gene data show CDR1 as SNHLY and CDR2 as FYNNEI. The CDR3 DNA reads TGTGCCAGCAGACAGGGCGCAGATACGCAGTATTTT. Translating it yields CASRQGADTQYF.

This chain connects TRBV5-1 to TRBJ2-3; 7 bases align to TRBD1. The germline gives CDR1 SGHRS, CDR2 YFSETQ. CDR3 length: 13 residues. V dropped 4 bases and J dropped 6; count of bases not matched to a gene: 5. CDR3 amino acids: CASSGDSQDTQYF. In nucleotides, the CDR3 is TGCGCCAGCAGCGGGGACAGTCAGGATACGCAGTATTTT.

The count of this clone is one. The chain links TRBV28 to TRBJ1-2; a weak D match, TRBD1 (5 bases). This CDR3 is 14 amino acids long. Trimming pared 1 base from V and 2 bases from J, leaving 8 bases between. CDR1 is MDHEN and CDR2 is SYDVKM in the germline V gene. The CDR3, as DNA: TGTGCCAGCAGTTTATTCCACAGGAACTATGGCTACACCTTC. It yields the protein CASSLFHRNYGYTF.

The V call is TRBV27, the J call TRBJ2-7; TRBD2 matches at 8 bases. Per the germline V gene, CDR1 is MNHEY and CDR2 is SMNVEV (reference sequence). V lost 4 bases, J lost 3 bases, and 14 bases stayed unmatched. CDR3 length equals 17 residues. CDR3 residues: CASSSTPGLADYYEQYF. The CDR3 DNA sequence: TGTGCCAGCAGTTCAACTCCTGGACTAGCCGACTACTACGAGCAGTACTTC.

V and J are TRBV9 and TRBJ1-2, with 7 bases aligning to TRBD1. CDR1 and CDR2 (germline): SGDLS, YYNGEE. There are 17 residues in the CDR3. The ends lost 0 bases at V and 4 bases at J; junction bases unmatched: 12. In DNA form, the CDR3 reads TGTGCCAGCAGCGTAGCGGGGACAGCCCAAGGATCCTATGGCTACACCTTC. Amino acids: CASSVAGTAQGSYGYTF.

The chain employs TRBV11-2 and TRBJ2-7, with 8 nucleotides matching TRBD2. The CDR3 is 16 residues long. CDR1 is SGHAT and CDR2 is FQNNGV in the germline V gene. J gave up 3 bases and V 3 bases, and 10 bases lay outside the gene matches. The CDR3 sequence: CASSLGLVRHDYEQYF. As DNA, the CDR3 is TGTGCCAGCAGCTTGGGACTAGTCCGGCATGACTACGAGCAGTACTTC.

The chain recombines TRBV11-2 with TRBJ2-7; maybe TRBD2 (7 bases). V shed 2 bases and J shed 5 bases, with 16 bases lying between them. This CDR3 region has 15 residues. Germline lookup yields CDR1 SGHAT and CDR2 FQNNGV. CDR3 region: CASSLRRGGADEQYF. CDR3 in DNA: TGTGCCAGCAGCTTAAGAAGAGGGGGGGCCGACGAGCAGTACTTC.

This chain connects TRBV29-1 to TRBJ2-1; the D is unclear. CDR3 length: 12 amino acids. From germline, CDR1 is SQVTM and CDR2 ANQGSEA. Trimming left V 6 bases short and J 1 base short, with 7 bases between. CDR3 amino acids: CSVAQSYNEQFF. DNA for the CDR3: TGCAGCGTCGCCCAGTCCTACAATGAGCAGTTCTTC.

The chain links TRBV5-1 to TRBJ2-7; perhaps TRBD2 as D (6 bases). Looked up from germline, CDR1 is SGHRS and CDR2 is YFSETQ. V lost 4 bases to trimming and J lost 3 bases, with 14 bases between them. The CDR3 has 14 amino acids. The CDR3 protein is CASSPGDGIYEQYF. For the CDR3, the DNA is TGCGCCAGCAGCCCGGGGGACGGCATCTACGAGCAGTACTTC.

The table lists this clone with a count of one. The CDR3 DNA reads as TGTGCCAGCAGCGTAGTCGGGACAGGGGGAAGGGAGACCCAGTACTTC. It specifies CASSVVGTGGRETQYF. This chain uses TRBV9 with TRBJ2-5; 11 positions agree with TRBD1. The length of the CDR3 is 16 residues. Germline assignment: CDR1 SGDLS and CDR2 YYNGEE. Trimming cost V 0 bases and J 5 bases; bases outside gene matches: 6.

The V and J genes are TRBV19 and TRBJ2-4; weak D call: TRBD1 (5 bases). With 3 bases removed from V and 0 bases from J, the gap between germline ends came to 15 bases. Germline assignment: CDR1 LNHDA and CDR2 SQIVND (reference sequence). The CDR3 is 17 residues long. The CDR3 DNA is TGTGCCAGTAGTATTAGTTTGGCAGGGCCAGCCAAAAACATTCAGTACTTC. The encoded protein is CASSISLAGPAKNIQYF.

V gene TRBV5-1 combines with J gene TRBJ2-2; 10 bases line up with TRBD1. The germline CDR1 and CDR2 sequences are SGHRS and YFSETQ. The CDR3 totals 15 residues. Unmatched junction bases numbered 3, after V lost 4 bases and J lost 3 bases. The CDR3 reads CASSLGQGYTGELFF. DNA of the CDR3: TGCGCCAGCAGCCTGGGACAGGGGTACACCGGGGAGCTGTTTTTT. Full variable domain (remainder filled in from reference TRBV5-1 and TRBJ2-2): KAGVTQTPRYLIKTRGQQVTLSCSPISGHRSVSWYQQTPGQGLQFLFEYFSETQRNKGNFPGRFSGRQFSNSRSEMNVSTLELGDSALYLCASSLGQGYTGELFFGEGSRLTVL.

The rearrangement links TRBV29-1 to TRBJ2-3; no definite D call. The germline V and J ends were trimmed by 6 bases and 6 bases, with 19 bases remaining between them. In germline, CDR1 is SQVTM, CDR2 ANQGSEA. This CDR3 region has 14 residues. CDR3: CSVPSLLAYDTQYF. CDR3 nucleotide sequence: TGCAGCGTACCTTCCCTTTTAGCCTATGATACGCAGTATTTT.

The chain carries TRBV10-1 and TRBJ2-5; D is unresolved. The length of the CDR3 is 13 residues. V lost 2 bases, J lost 5 bases, and 9 bases lay in between. Germline CDR1 WNHNN, CDR2 SYGVQD (reference sequence). The CDR3 spells CASSETSYETQYF. CDR3 in DNA: TGCGCCAGCAGTGAGACTTCATATGAGACCCAGTACTTC.

V is TRBV30 and J is TRBJ1-1; 8 bases match TRBD1. V dropped 1 base and J dropped 4; count of bases not matched to a gene: 11. The germline gives CDR1 GTSNPN, CDR2 SVGIG (reference sequence). CDR3 size: 16 residues. The DNA of the CDR3 is TGTGCCTGGAGTGCACTAGCGACAGGGGCTGGCACTGAAGCTTTCTTT. Translating it yields CAWSALATGAGTEAFF.

The table lists this clone with a few counts. The CDR3 region is CSVDTGAVGYGYTF. Here the CDR3 DNA reads TGCAGCGTTGATACAGGGGCCGTAGGCTATGGCTACACCTTC. The chain has TRBV29-1 and TRBJ1-2, with 7 positions matching TRBD1. Germline-derived CDR1 and CDR2 are SQVTM and ANQGSEA. This CDR3 is built from 14 residues. The V and J ends lost 3 bases and 4 bases, in that order; junction bases with no gene match: 8.

The chain uses TRBV7-9 and TRBJ2-6, with D perhaps matching TRBD1 (5 bases). Germline V gives CDR1 SEHNR, CDR2 FQNEAQ (reference sequence). The CDR3 loop spans 17 amino acids. The V gene lost 5 bases and the J gene lost 0 bases, with 14 bases spanning the gap. This CDR3 reads CASSLTETNSGANVLTF. The CDR3 DNA is TGTGCCAGCAGCCTGACAGAAACTAACTCTGGGGCCAACGTCCTGACTTTC.

The chain couples TRBV27 to TRBJ2-1; the match to TRBD1 covers 11 bases. Looked up from germline, CDR1 is MNHEY and CDR2 is SMNVEV (reference sequence). J gave up 7 bases and V 3 bases, and 5 bases lay outside the gene matches. The CDR3 is made up of 15 amino acids. The DNA for the CDR3 is TGTGCCAGCAGTTTTTCGGGGACAGGGGGTAATGAGCAGTTCTTC. Amino acids: CASSFSGTGGNEQFF.

In DNA form, the CDR3 reads TGTGCCAGCAGCTTAAAGGGCAGTCGGGACAGTTCTAACTATGGCTACACCTTC. Its protein is CASSLKGSRDSSNYGYTF. The chain is built from TRBV7-6 and TRBJ1-2; TRBD1 agrees at 7 bases. This CDR3 contains 18 residues. V dropped 2 bases and J dropped 0; count of bases not matched to a gene: 12. CDR1 is SGHVS and CDR2 is FNYEAQ in the germline V gene.

The chain couples TRBV15 to TRBJ1-1; 10 bases line up with TRBD1. Per the germline V gene, CDR1 is LNHNV and CDR2 is YYDKDF (reference sequence). The CDR3 length is 14 residues. Trimming at V came to 1 base and at J to 11 bases, leaving 7 bases not matched to a gene. CDR3 residues: CATSRVGQGEGAFF. As DNA, the CDR3 is TGTGCCACCAGCAGAGTCGGACAGGGGGAAGGGGCTTTCTTT.

The chain is built from TRBV18 and TRBJ2-7, with 9 bases aligning to TRBD1. Germline V gene lookup returns CDR1 KGHSH and CDR2 LQKENI. J was trimmed by 0 bases and V by 4 bases; bases with no gene match: 7. This CDR3 spans 16 amino acids. In nucleotides, the CDR3 is TGTGCCAGCTCACGGTCACAGACAGGGGGCTCCTACGAGCAGTACTTC. This translates into CASSRSQTGGSYEQYF.

This chain connects TRBV5-1 to TRBJ1-1; weak D call: TRBD1 (6 bases). Germline V gives CDR1 SGHRS, CDR2 YFSETQ. With 1 base removed from V and 0 bases from J, the gap between germline ends came to 13 bases. The CDR3 consists of 16 residues. This CDR3 is CASSLRGGGMNTEAFF. The CDR3 coding sequence is TGCGCCAGCAGCTTGAGGGGTGGGGGCATGAACACTGAAGCTTTCTTT.